Listed here are 11 T cell receptor beta chains from one sample, sequenced in a study of blood T cell repertoires in COVID-19. Measured with immunoSEQ multiplex PCR; TCRdb has only the in-frame clones, and not every one. The profile shows 280,000 or so clones, 89% of them singletons. The sample consisted of peripheral blood. The source is a woman aged 60-75 years with acute or convalescent COVID-19.

This chain connects TRBV7-9 to TRBJ1-1; 8 nucleotides agree with TRBD1. The CDR3 runs to 18 residues. CDR1 SEHNR and CDR2 FQNEAQ come from the germline V gene (reference sequence). V lost 5 bases, J lost 0 bases, and 14 bases stayed unmatched. CDR3 in amino acids: CASSGIGTGKIMNTEAFF. In DNA, the CDR3 is TGTGCCAGCAGCGGAATTGGGACAGGTAAAATAATGAACACTGAAGCTTTCTTT.

The chain links TRBV28 to TRBJ1-2, with a tentative D call TRBD1 (6 bases). With 3 bases removed from V and 5 bases from J, the gap between germline ends came to 13 bases. The CDR3 loop spans 14 amino acids. Germline CDR1 MDHEN, CDR2 SYDVKM. For the CDR3, the DNA is TGTGCCAGCAGTTTCCAGGGGACGCCTTATGGCTACACCTTC. This gives the protein CASSFQGTPYGYTF.

V usage is TRBV9 and J usage is TRBJ2-5; the match to TRBD2 covers 15 bases. CDR1 and CDR2 (germline): SGDLS, YYNGEE. The CDR3 is 16 residues long. V lost 4 bases to trimming and J lost 5 bases; unmatched junction nucleotides: 6. CDR3 sequence: CASSQRTSGRAETQYF. For the CDR3, the DNA is TGTGCCAGCAGCCAGCGGACTAGCGGGAGGGCCGAGACCCAGTACTTC.

CDR3 nucleotides: TGTGCCAGCAGTGCAGGGACAGGGGTTGGAAACACCATATATTTT. Translating gives CASSAGTGVGNTIYF. This chain joins TRBV2 and TRBJ1-3; TRBD1 matches 10 bases. Per the germline V gene, CDR1 is SNHLY and CDR2 is FYNNEI. V lost 4 bases to trimming and J lost 3 bases; unmatched junction nucleotides: 3. The CDR3 contains 15 residues.

The genes are TRBV3-1 (or the pseudogene TRBV3-2) and TRBJ2-7; 7 nucleotides line up with TRBD2. The V gene's germline CDR1 is LGHDT and CDR2 YNNKEL (reference sequence). The CDR3 totals 14 residues. The V gene end was trimmed by 3 bases and the J gene end by 7 bases; junction bases not matched to a gene: 9. CDR3 sequence (DNA): TGTGCCAGCAGCCATGCCGGCGGGGGTAAGGAGCAGTACTTC. Translated, it gives CASSHAGGGKEQYF.

The rearrangement uses TRBV27 and TRBJ2-7; 8 nucleotides line up with TRBD2. This CDR3 has 14 residues. Germline values: CDR1 MNHEY, CDR2 SMNVEV (reference sequence). The V gene end was trimmed by 5 bases and the J gene end by 6 bases; junction bases not matched to a gene: 9. In DNA, the CDR3 is TGTGCCAGCAGTAAGGAAGCGGGAGTATCCGAGCAGTACTTC. It is translated as CASSKEAGVSEQYF.

This chain joins TRBV5-8 and TRBJ2-7; D might be TRBD1 (6 bases). V was trimmed by 0 bases and J by 2 bases, leaving 12 bases between them. CDR1 and CDR2 (germline): SGHTS, YDEGEE. The CDR3 has 15 residues. The CDR3 spells CASSLDLTGTYEQYF. The CDR3 DNA reads as TGTGCCAGCAGCTTGGATTTGACAGGTACCTACGAGCAGTACTTC.

This chain links TRBV23-1 with TRBJ1-1, with a tentative D call TRBD1 (5 bases). TRBV23-1 is flagged as an ORF with uncertain function. Trimming took off 6 bases at V and 5 bases at J, with 16 bases between the two ends. This CDR3 comprises 14 residues. The CDR3 DNA reads TGCGCCAGCAGCCATATTGGGGGGGAGACTGAAGCTTTCTTT. Encoded protein: CASSHIGGETEAFF.

The gene calls are TRBV7-8 and TRBJ1-3; D may be TRBD1 (6 bases). CDR1 and CDR2 (germline): SGHVS, FQNEAQ. CDR3 length: 15 residues. V lost 3 bases, J lost 3 bases, and 12 bases lay in between. The CDR3 loop reads CASSFRGAGGNTIYF. CDR3 coding DNA: TGTGCCAGCAGCTTTCGGGGGGCGGGTGGAAACACCATATATTTT.

This chain joins TRBV5-1 and TRBJ1-4; 8 bases fit TRBD1. V lost 0 bases, J lost 8 bases, and 9 bases stayed unmatched. This CDR3 is 16 amino acids long. CDR1 and CDR2 from the germline V gene are SGHRS and YFSETQ. DNA for the CDR3: TGCGCCAGCAGCTTGGGGACAGGGCCGCCCGAAGAAAAACTGTTTTTT. The encoded protein is CASSLGTGPPEEKLFF.

This clone was seen only once. The chain is built from TRBV28 and TRBJ1-2; 7 bases align to TRBD1. The CDR3 is made up of 14 amino acids. J was trimmed by 8 bases and V by 6 bases; bases with no gene match: 12. Germline V CDR1 and CDR2: MDHEN, SYDVKM. The CDR3 DNA is TGTGCCAGCAGGGTGACGGGACAGTGGGAGGGCTACACCTTC. It is translated as CASRVTGQWEGYTF.